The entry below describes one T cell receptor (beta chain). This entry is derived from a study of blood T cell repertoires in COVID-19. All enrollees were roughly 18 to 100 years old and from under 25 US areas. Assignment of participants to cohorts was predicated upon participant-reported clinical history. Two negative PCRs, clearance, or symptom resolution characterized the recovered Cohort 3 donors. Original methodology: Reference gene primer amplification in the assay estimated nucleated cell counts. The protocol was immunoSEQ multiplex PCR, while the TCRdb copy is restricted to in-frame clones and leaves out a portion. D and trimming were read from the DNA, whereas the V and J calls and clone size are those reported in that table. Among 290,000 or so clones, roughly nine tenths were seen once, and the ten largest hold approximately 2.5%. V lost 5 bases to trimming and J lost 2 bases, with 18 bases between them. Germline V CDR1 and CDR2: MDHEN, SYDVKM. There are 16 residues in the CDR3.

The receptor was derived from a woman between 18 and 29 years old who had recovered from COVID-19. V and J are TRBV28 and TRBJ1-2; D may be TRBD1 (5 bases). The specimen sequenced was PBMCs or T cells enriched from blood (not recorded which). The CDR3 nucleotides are TGTGCCAGCAGTCCAAACTCAGGGATCCCCAACTATGGCTACACCTTC. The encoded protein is CASSPNSGIPNYGYTF.